This T cell receptor beta chain was sequenced for a study of T cell changes during pregnancy in multiple sclerosis. Trimming pared 6 bases from V and 0 bases from J, leaving 12 bases between. Germline V lookup: CDR1 ENHRY, CDR2 SYGVKD. This CDR3 region has 14 residues. Some clones are missing from TCRdb's copy, which holds only in-frame ones; the method was immunoSEQ multiplex PCR. The table lists about 64,000 clones, roughly 92% of them singletons. The sample consisted of peripheral blood, taken in the second trimester of pregnancy. The clonotype was recovered from a female donor with multiple sclerosis, enrolled in a pregnancy study. V and J are TRBV10-3 and TRBJ2-7, with D tentatively TRBD2 (6 bases). The CDR3, as DNA: TGTGCCATCAGAGACGGGACTGACTCCTACGAGCAGTACTTC. Translation: CAIRDGTDSYEQYF.